One T cell receptor beta chain is described in this entry. Its antigen is as yet unknown. This sample is part of a study of blood T cells in healthy people across ages. A sample-barcoded 5' primer and a J-beta primer mix were used in a second PCR of roughly 7 to 11 cycles. TCRdb re-derived calls from the 5' RACE reads in MiXCR, one entry per CDR3 protein. The profile shows roughly 1.4 million distinct CDR3 sequences, roughly 60% of them singletons. Notes on the study in general: Older age went with lower TCR beta diversity per million T cells, in a roughly linear way. Because donor CMV status was unknown, expanded clonotype changes were possibly confounded.

The source is a man aged 18 to 35 in good health. The source material was blood.

CDR3 in amino acids: CASSPGSVLNEQFF. The CDR3 bases are TGTGCCAGCAGTCCAGGGTCTGTACTCAATGAGCAGTTCTTC. The chain joins TRBV2 to TRBJ2-1, with D possibly matching TRBD1 (5 bases). Trimming pared 5 bases from V and 6 bases from J, leaving 14 bases between. CDR3 length: 14 residues. Germline V CDR1 and CDR2: SNHLY, FYNNEI.